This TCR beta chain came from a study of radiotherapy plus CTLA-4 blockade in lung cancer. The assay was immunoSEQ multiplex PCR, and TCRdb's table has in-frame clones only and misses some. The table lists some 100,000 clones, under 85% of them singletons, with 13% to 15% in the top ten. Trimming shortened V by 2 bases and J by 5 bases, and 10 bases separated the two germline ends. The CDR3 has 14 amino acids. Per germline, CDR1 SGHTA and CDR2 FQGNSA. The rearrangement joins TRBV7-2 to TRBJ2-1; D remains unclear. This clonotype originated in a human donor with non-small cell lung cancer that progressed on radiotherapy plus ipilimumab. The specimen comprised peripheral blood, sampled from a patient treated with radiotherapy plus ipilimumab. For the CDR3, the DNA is TGTGCCAGCAGCTTACTTGGTCCGCACAATGAGCAGTTCTTC. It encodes CASSLLGPHNEQFF. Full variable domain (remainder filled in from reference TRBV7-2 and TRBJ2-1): GAGVSQSPSNKVTEKGKDVELRCDPISGHTALYWYRQSLGQGLEFLIYFQGNSAPDKSGLPSDRFSAERTGGSVSTLTIQRTQQEDSAVYLCASSLLGPHNEQFFGPGTRLTVL.